These T cell receptor beta chains were read from a single sample in a study of cytomegalovirus exposure and HLA in healthy donors. Assay used: immunoSEQ multiplex PCR; TCRdb lists only in-frame clones, some missing. Seen here are around 140,000 clones, roughly four fifths observed once, and the top ten hold over 6.5%. The sample comprised PBMCs. The receptors derive from a man in his thirties or forties in good health and CMV-seronegative. CDR3s include the opening cysteine and the closing phenylalanine or tryptophan. The D gene is left open where the match is weak. Clone sizes are given selectively: once, few, many, or a class where the clone is expanded.

clone size: few; D gene: .; J gene: TRBJ2-7; V gene: TRBV6-1; CDR3 protein: CASSTNWGDEQYF; CDR3 DNA: TGTGCCAGCAGTACAAACTGGGGGGACGAGCAGTACTTC
clone size: .; D gene: TRBD1; J gene: TRBJ2-7; V gene: TRBV5-1; CDR3 protein: CASSLGTGKEYF; CDR3 DNA: TGCGCCAGCAGCTTGGGGACAGGGAAGGAGTACTTC
clone size: few; D gene: TRBD2; J gene: TRBJ2-7; V gene: TRBV7-2; CDR3 protein: CASSRSGTTTYEQYF; CDR3 DNA: TGTGCCAGCAGCCGTTCCGGGACTACCACCTACGAGCAGTACTTC
clone size: .; D gene: .; J gene: TRBJ2-2; V gene: TRBV6-4; CDR3 protein: CASSVSVNTGELFF; CDR3 DNA: TGTGCCAGCAGTGTAAGCGTGAACACCGGGGAGCTGTTTTTT
clone size: .; D gene: TRBD1; J gene: TRBJ1-3; V gene: TRBV28; CDR3 protein: CASSHLDRSLNTIYF; CDR3 DNA: TGTGCCAGCAGCCATTTGGACAGGTCTCTAAACACCATATATTTT
clone size: .; D gene: .; J gene: TRBJ2-2; V gene: TRBV13; CDR3 protein: CASSSLWSPGELFF; CDR3 DNA: TGTGCCAGCAGCTCGCTATGGTCTCCCGGGGAGCTGTTTTTT
clone size: .; D gene: .; J gene: TRBJ1-1; V gene: TRBV2; CDR3 protein: CASSVRGSDTEAFF; CDR3 DNA: TGTGCCAGCAGTGTTCGCGGGTCGGACACTGAAGCTTTCTTT
clone size: .; D gene: .; J gene: TRBJ1-1; V gene: TRBV23-1; CDR3 protein: CASTPGFEAFF; CDR3 DNA: TGCGCCAGCACCCCCGGTTTTGAAGCTTTCTTT
clone size: .; D gene: TRBD2; J gene: TRBJ2-3; V gene: TRBV4-1; CDR3 protein: CASSQLAGESTDTQYF; CDR3 DNA: TGCGCCAGCAGCCAACTAGCGGGAGAAAGTACAGATACGCAGTATTTT
clone size: .; D gene: TRBD2; J gene: TRBJ2-5; V gene: TRBV2; CDR3 protein: CASSDRGGAQYF; CDR3 DNA: TGTGCCAGCAGTGACCGGGGGGGGGCCCAGTACTTC
clone size: .; D gene: .; J gene: TRBJ2-6; V gene: TRBV6-1; CDR3 protein: CASSEIGNSGANVLTF; CDR3 DNA: TGTGCCAGCAGTGAAATCGGGAACTCTGGGGCCAACGTCCTGACTTTC
clone size: .; D gene: TRBD2; J gene: TRBJ2-1; V gene: TRBV11-2; CDR3 protein: CASSLGFGGRAEEQFF; CDR3 DNA: TGTGCCAGCAGCTTAGGGTTCGGCGGGAGGGCCGAAGAGCAGTTCTTC
clone size: .; D gene: .; J gene: TRBJ2-7; V gene: TRBV4-1; CDR3 protein: CASSQDPQVAEQYF; CDR3 DNA: TGCGCCAGCAGCCAAGATCCCCAGGTCGCCGAGCAGTACTTC
clone size: .; D gene: TRBD1; J gene: TRBJ1-2; V gene: TRBV18; CDR3 protein: CASSPRSTDRTTNYGYTF; CDR3 DNA: TGTGCCAGCTCACCGAGATCCACGGACAGGACGACTAACTATGGCTACACCTTC
clone size: .; D gene: .; J gene: TRBJ2-7; V gene: TRBV7-9; CDR3 protein: CASSLTSGISSYEQYF; CDR3 DNA: TGTGCCAGCAGCTTAACCTCGGGAATCAGCTCCTACGAGCAGTACTTC
clone size: .; D gene: .; J gene: TRBJ2-1; V gene: TRBV10-3; CDR3 protein: CAISPRIIGGGENNEQFF; CDR3 DNA: TGTGCCATCAGTCCCCGGATTATAGGAGGGGGGGAAAACAATGAGCAGTTCTTC
clone size: .; D gene: TRBD1; J gene: TRBJ2-7; V gene: TRBV23-1; CDR3 protein: CASSRDSNLPYEQYF; CDR3 DNA: TGCGCCAGCAGTAGGGACAGCAACCTACCCTACGAGCAGTACTTC